This TCR beta chain originates from a study of shared clonotypes between healthy human individuals. For the study at large: A couple of female and a few male donors aged 18 to 49 were enrolled.

Per germline, CDR1 SQVTM and CDR2 ANQGSEA. V lost 4 bases and J 10 bases, leaving 17 bases between the germline ends. The CDR3 runs to 13 residues. Replicate PCRs were loaded with 250 to 300 ng DNA from unsorted PBMC, 30,000 or so T cell genomes. Assay used: immunoSEQ multiplex PCR; TCRdb lists only in-frame clones, some missing. In the table there are around 440,000 clones, around 77% of which are singletons. The sequence derives from a woman aged 40 to 50 in good health. Some clones in this sample may be carry-over from other donors' samples. The chain recombines TRBV29-1 with TRBJ2-1, with D maybe TRBD1 (6 bases). Sequencing input: PBMCs. Here the CDR3 DNA reads TGCAGCGTTGTAATAGGCAGGGGACGCGAGCAGTTCTTC. This gives the protein CSVVIGRGREQFF.